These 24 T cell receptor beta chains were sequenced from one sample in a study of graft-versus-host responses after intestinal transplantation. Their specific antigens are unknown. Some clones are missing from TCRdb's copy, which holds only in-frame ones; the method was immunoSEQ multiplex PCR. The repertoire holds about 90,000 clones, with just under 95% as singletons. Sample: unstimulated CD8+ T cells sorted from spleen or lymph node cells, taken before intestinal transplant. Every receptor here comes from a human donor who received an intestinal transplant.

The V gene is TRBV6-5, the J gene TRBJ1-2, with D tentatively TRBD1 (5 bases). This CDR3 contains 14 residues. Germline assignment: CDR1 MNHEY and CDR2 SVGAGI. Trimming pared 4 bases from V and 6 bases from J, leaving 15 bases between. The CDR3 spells CASSFQGRPDGYTF. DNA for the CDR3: TGTGCCAGCAGTTTTCAGGGCCGGCCGGATGGCTACACCTTC.

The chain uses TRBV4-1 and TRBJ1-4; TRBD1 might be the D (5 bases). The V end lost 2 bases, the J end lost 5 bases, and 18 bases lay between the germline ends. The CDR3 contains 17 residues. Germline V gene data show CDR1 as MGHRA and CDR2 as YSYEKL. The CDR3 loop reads CASSQHSAGPENEKLFF. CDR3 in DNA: TGCGCCAGCAGCCAACACTCGGCAGGGCCCGAGAATGAAAAACTGTTTTTT.

The CDR3 loop reads CASSIWQGRTDTQYF. Here the CDR3 DNA reads TGTGCCAGTAGTATCTGGCAGGGAAGGACAGATACGCAGTATTTT. This rearrangement joins TRBV19 to TRBJ2-3; D perhaps matches TRBD1 (5 bases). Germline CDR1 and CDR2: LNHDA and SQIVND (reference sequence). The CDR3 is 15 amino acids. The V gene lost 3 bases and the J gene lost 3 bases, with 13 bases spanning the gap.

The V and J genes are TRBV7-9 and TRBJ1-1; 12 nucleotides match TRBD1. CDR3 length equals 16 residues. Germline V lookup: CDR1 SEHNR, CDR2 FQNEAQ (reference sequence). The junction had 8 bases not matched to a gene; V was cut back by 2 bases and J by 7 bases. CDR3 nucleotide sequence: TGTGCCAGCAGCTTACGGACCGGGACAGGGGGCCTTGAAGCTTTCTTT. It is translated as CASSLRTGTGGLEAFF.

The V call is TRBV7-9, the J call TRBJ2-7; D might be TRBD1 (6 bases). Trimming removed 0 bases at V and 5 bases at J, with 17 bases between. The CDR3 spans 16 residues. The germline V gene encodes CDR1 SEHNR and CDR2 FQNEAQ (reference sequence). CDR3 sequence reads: CASSLAGSRGKNEQYF. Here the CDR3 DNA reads TGTGCCAGCAGCTTAGCGGGGTCCAGGGGAAAGAACGAGCAGTACTTC. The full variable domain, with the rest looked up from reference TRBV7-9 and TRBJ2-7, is DTGVSQNPRHKITKRGQNVTFRCDPISEHNRLYWYRQTLGQGPEFLTYFQNEAQLEKSRLLSDRFSAERPKGSFSTLEIQRTEQGDSAMYLCASSLAGSRGKNEQYFGPGTRLTVT.

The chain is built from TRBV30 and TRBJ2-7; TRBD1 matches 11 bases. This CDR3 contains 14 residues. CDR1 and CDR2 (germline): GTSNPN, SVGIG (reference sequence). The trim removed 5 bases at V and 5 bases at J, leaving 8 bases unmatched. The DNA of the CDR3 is TGTGCCTGGGTCCCGGGACAGGGGGTCCACGAGCAGTACTTC. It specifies CAWVPGQGVHEQYF.

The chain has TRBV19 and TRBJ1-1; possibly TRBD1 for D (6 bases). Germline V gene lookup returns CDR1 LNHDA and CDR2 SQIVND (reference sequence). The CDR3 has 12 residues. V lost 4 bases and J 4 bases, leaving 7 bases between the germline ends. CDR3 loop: CASSTGVTEAFF. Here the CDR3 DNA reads TGTGCCAGTAGTACAGGGGTCACTGAAGCTTTCTTT.

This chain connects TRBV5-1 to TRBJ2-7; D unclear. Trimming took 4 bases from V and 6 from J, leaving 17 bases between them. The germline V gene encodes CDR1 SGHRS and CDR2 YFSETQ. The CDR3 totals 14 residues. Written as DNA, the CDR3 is TGCGCCAGCAGCCCTCCCGCCGGTGCTGCCGAGCAGTACTTC. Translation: CASSPPAGAAEQYF.

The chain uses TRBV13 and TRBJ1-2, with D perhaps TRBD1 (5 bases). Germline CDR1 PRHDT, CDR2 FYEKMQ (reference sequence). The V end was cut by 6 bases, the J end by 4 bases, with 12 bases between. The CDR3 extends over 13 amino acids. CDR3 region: CASREGVSYGYTF. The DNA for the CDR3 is TGTGCCAGCAGAGAAGGGGTATCCTATGGCTACACCTTC.

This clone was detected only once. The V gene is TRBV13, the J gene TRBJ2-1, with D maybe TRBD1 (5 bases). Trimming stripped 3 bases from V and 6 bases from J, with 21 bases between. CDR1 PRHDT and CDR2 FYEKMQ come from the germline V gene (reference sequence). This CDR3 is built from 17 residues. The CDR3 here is CASSFPSRQLAVNEQFF. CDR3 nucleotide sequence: TGTGCCAGCAGCTTCCCCAGCCGACAGCTTGCGGTCAATGAGCAGTTCTTC.

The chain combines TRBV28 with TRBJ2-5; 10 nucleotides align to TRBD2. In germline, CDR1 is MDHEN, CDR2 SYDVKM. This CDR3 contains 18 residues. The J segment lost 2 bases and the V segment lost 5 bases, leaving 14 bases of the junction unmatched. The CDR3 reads CASSPFGLAEAIQETQYF. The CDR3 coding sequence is TGTGCCAGCAGTCCATTCGGACTAGCGGAGGCGATACAAGAGACCCAGTACTTC.

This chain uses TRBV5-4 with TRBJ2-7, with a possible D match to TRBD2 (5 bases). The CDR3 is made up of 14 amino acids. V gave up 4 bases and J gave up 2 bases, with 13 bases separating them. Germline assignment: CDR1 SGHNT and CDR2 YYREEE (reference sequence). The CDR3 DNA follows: TGTGCCAGCAGCCCCGGACTCGAGGCCTACGAGCAGTACTTC. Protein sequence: CASSPGLEAYEQYF.

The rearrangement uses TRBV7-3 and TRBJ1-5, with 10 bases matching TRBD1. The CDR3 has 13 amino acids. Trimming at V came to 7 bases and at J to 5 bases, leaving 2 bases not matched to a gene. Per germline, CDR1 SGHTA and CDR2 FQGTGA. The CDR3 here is CASNGTGDQPQHF. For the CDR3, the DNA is TGTGCCAGCAACGGGACAGGGGATCAGCCCCAGCATTTT.

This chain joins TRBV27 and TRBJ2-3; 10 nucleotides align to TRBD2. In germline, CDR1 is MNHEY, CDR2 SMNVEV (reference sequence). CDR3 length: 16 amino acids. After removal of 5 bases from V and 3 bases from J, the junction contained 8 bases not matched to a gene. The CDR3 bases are TGTGCCAGCAGTGAAAGAGCGGGGGGGTTAACAGATACGCAGTATTTT. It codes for CASSERAGGLTDTQYF.

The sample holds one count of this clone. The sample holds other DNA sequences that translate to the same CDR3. Here the CDR3 reads CASSLSSAYEQYF. CDR3 DNA sequence: TGTGCCAGCAGTTTATCCAGCGCCTACGAGCAGTACTTC. The V call is TRBV27, the J call TRBJ2-7; no firm D call. From germline, CDR1 is MNHEY and CDR2 SMNVEV (reference sequence). The CDR3 runs to 13 residues. V lost 0 bases, J lost 2 bases, and 5 bases lay in between.

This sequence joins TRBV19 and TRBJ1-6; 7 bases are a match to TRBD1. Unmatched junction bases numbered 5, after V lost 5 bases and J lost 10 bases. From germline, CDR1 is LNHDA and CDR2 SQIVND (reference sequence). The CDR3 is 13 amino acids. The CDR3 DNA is TGTGCCAGTAGTGCCGGAGGGGGCTCACCCCTCCACTTT. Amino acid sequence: CASSAGGGSPLHF.

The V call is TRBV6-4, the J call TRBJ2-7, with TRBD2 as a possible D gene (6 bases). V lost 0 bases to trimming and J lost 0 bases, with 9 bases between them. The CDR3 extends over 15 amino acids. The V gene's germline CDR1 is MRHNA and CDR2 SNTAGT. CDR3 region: CASSDSRGCSYEQYF. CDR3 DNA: TGTGCCAGCAGTGACTCTCGGGGGTGCTCCTACGAGCAGTACTTC.

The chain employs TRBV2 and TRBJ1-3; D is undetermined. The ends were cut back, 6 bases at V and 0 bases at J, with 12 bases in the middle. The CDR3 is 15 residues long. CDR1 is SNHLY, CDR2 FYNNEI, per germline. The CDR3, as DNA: TGTGCCAGCAGAGCGGACGGCTTCTCTGGAAACACCATATATTTT. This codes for CASRADGFSGNTIYF.

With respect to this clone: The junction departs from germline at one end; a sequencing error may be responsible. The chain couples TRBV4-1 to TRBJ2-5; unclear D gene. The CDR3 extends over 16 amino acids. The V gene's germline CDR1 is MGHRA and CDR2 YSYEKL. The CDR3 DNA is TGCGTCAGCAGCCAAACCACTGCGATGAGCCAAGAGACCCAGTACTTC. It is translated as CVSSQTTAMSQETQYF.

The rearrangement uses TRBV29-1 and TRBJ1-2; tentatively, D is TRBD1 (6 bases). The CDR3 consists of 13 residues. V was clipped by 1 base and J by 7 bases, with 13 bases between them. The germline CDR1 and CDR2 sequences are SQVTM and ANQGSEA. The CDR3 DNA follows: TGCAGCGTTGAAGGGGGGGGCGCGGGTGGCTACACCTTC. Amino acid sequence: CSVEGGGAGGYTF.

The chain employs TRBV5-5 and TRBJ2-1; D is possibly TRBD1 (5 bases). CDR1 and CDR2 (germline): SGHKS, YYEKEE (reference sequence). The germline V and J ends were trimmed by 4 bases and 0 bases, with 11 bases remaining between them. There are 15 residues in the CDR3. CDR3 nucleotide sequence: TGTGCCAGCAGCGCGCAGGGTAGCTCCTACAATGAGCAGTTCTTC. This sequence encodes CASSAQGSSYNEQFF.

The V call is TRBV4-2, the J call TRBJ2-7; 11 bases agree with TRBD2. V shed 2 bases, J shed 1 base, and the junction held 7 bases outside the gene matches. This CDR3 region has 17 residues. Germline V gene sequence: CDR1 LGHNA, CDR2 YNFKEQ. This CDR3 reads CASSQLTSGADSYEQYF. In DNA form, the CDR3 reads TGTGCCAGCAGCCAATTGACTAGCGGGGCTGATTCCTACGAGCAGTACTTC.

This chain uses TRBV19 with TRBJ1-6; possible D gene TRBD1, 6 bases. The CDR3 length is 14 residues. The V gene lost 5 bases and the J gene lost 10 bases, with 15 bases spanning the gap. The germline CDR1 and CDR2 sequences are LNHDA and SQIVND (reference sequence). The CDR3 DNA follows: TGTGCCAGTAGTGGAACAGGGTTTAACTCACCCCTCCACTTT. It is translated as CASSGTGFNSPLHF.

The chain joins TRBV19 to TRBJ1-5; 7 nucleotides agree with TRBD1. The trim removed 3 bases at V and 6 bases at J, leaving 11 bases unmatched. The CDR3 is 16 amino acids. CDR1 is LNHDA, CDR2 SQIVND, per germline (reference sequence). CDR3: CASSIPRQGLGQPQHF. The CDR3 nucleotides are TGTGCCAGTAGTATCCCGAGACAGGGACTCGGTCAGCCCCAGCATTTT.